This TCR beta chain was identified during a study of a mutant IDH1 vaccine in newly diagnosed glioma. Regarding this clone: Its antigen remains unknown.

Noted time point: week 35, safety follow-up. Each dose delivered 300 ug of mutant IDH1 20-mer peptide subcutaneously with imiquimod. Germline V lookup: CDR1 SNHLY, CDR2 FYNNEI. The CDR3 runs 16 residues. Trimming pared 3 bases from V and 6 bases from J, leaving 18 bases between. TCRdb's copy holds only in-frame clones and misses some; the assay was immunoSEQ multiplex PCR. Among more than 55,000 clones listed, around 80% were seen once. This TCR was recovered from a man aged 25-45 years with glioma. The sequencing used PBMCs, collected from a glioma patient whose treatment included an IDH1 peptide vaccine. This chain links TRBV2 with TRBJ2-1; D possibly corresponds to TRBD1 (5 bases). The CDR3 region is CASSDVVAEDSNEQFF. CDR3 DNA sequence: TGTGCCAGCAGTGATGTGGTGGCCGAAGACAGCAATGAGCAGTTCTTC.